These 9 T cell receptor beta chains were sequenced from one sample in a study of beta chain features in type 1 diabetes. Isolated RNA was reverse transcribed in full, so expressed TCRB transcripts were sequenced. Method: immunoSEQ multiplex PCR; TCRdb's copy keeps in-frame clones and lacks some. This table holds about 150,000 clones, 8.5% to 14% found once. Material: central memory CD4+ T cells from blood. The receptors were sampled from a young man in good health.

The chain uses TRBV9 and TRBJ2-3; 8 positions agree with TRBD2. CDR1 is SGDLS, CDR2 YYNGEE, per germline. The V segment lost 3 bases and the J segment 2 bases; nucleotides outside the gene matches: 11. The CDR3 totals 17 residues. This CDR3 reads CASSARGGSWDTDTQYF. In nucleotides, the CDR3 is TGTGCCAGCAGCGCCCGGGGGGGCTCCTGGGACACAGATACGCAGTATTTT.

The chain recombines TRBV28 with TRBJ2-5, with 8 nucleotides matching TRBD1. The CDR3 has 15 amino acids. Germline lookup yields CDR1 MDHEN and CDR2 SYDVKM. V trimming: 5 bases; J trimming: 4 bases; junction bases outside the gene matches: 9. CDR3 in amino acids: CASSTSGQGGETQYF. DNA of the CDR3: TGTGCCAGCAGTACCTCAGGACAGGGAGGAGAGACCCAGTACTTC. Combining the CDR3 with reference TRBV28 and TRBJ2-5 gives the whole variable domain DVKVTQSSRYLVKRTGEKVFLECVQDMDHENMFWYRQDPGLGLRLIYFSYDVKMKEKGDIPEGYSVSREKKERFSLILESASTNQTSMYLCASSTSGQGGETQYFGPGTRLLVL.

The V call is TRBV7-2, the J call TRBJ2-3, with TRBD2 as a possible D gene (5 bases). Trimming left V 1 base short and J 2 bases short, with 10 bases between. The CDR3 runs 15 residues. Germline CDR1 and CDR2: SGHTA and FQGNSA. The chain's CDR3 is CASSLDTRVTDTQYF. CDR3 bases: TGTGCCAGCAGCTTAGATACTAGAGTCACAGATACGCAGTATTTT.

This clone came up a few times. The chain is built from TRBV19 and TRBJ2-3; TRBD1 aligns across 9 bases. Looked up from germline, CDR1 is LNHDA and CDR2 is SQIVND (reference sequence). V lost 7 bases and J lost 0; bases outside the gene matches: 2. This CDR3 contains 14 residues. CDR3 residues: CASNRGQSTDTQYF. CDR3 DNA sequence: TGTGCCAGTAACAGGGGGCAGAGCACAGATACGCAGTATTTT.

This clone was seen a few times. The rearrangement uses TRBV7-9 and TRBJ2-7; a weak D match, TRBD2 (6 bases). The CDR3 contains 15 residues. Germline loops: CDR1 SEHNR, CDR2 FQNEAQ (reference sequence). The ends were cut back, 1 base at V and 2 bases at J, with 12 bases in the middle. CDR3 sequence: CASSLGGLKTYEQYF. As DNA, the CDR3 is TGTGCCAGCAGCTTAGGGGGACTTAAGACCTACGAGCAGTACTTC.

This clone was picked up a small number of times. V is TRBV19 and J is TRBJ2-1; D is unclear. Germline CDR1 is LNHDA and CDR2 is SQIVND (reference sequence). With 4 bases removed from V and 0 bases from J, the gap between germline ends came to 10 bases. The CDR3 is made up of 15 amino acids. The CDR3 coding sequence is TGTGCCAGTAGTAAGCTACTCAGCTCCTACAATGAGCAGTTCTTC. It yields the protein CASSKLLSSYNEQFF.

This clone was seen a handful of times. The chain has TRBV21-1 and TRBJ2-5; the D segment call TRBD1 is taken from the table without a DNA check. TRBV21-1 is classified as a pseudogene. The CDR3 length is 12 residues. The CDR3 DNA is TGTGCCAGCAGCAAGAGGGGGCAGACCCAGTACTTC. It codes for CASSKRGQTQYF.

This clone was recorded a few times. The chain uses TRBV29-1 and TRBJ2-7; 10 nucleotides align to TRBD2. This CDR3 contains 14 residues. The junction had 3 bases not matched to a gene; V was cut back by 4 bases and J by 0 bases. Germline V CDR1 and CDR2: SQVTM, ANQGSEA. This CDR3 reads CSVARLAGSYEQYF. CDR3 DNA sequence: TGCAGCGTTGCGAGACTAGCGGGCTCCTACGAGCAGTACTTC.

This chain links TRBV13 with TRBJ2-6; the D is unclear. Germline V gives CDR1 PRHDT, CDR2 FYEKMQ (reference sequence). Trimming stripped 6 bases from V and 1 base from J, with 16 bases between. The CDR3 totals 17 residues. CDR3 in amino acids: CASRAGQNPSGANVLTF. CDR3 bases: TGTGCCAGCAGGGCCGGGCAAAACCCGTCTGGGGCCAACGTCCTGACTTTC.